The present T cell receptor beta chain was sequenced within a study of identical twins. The CDR3 is 15 residues long. Germline V gives CDR1 MGHRA, CDR2 YSYEKL. The germline V and J ends were trimmed by 1 base and 4 bases, with 11 bases remaining between them. This clonotype turned up a few times. The target antigen is unknown. Each CDR3 protein gets one entry after TCRdb re-called the 5' RACE reads with MiXCR. The sample carries about 730,000 distinct CDR3 sequences, roughly 20% recorded once. Every donor was a healthy Caucasian. Study-wide points: Conclusions leaned on cross-sectional statistical analysis and did not track the same donors over time.

These data were likewise used in another study, on T cells expressing NK-cell markers. That publication notes: These clonotypes also led the CD3+CD56-NKG2C+ fraction in several donors.

What was sequenced was PBMCs. This TCR was recovered from a woman between 18 and 29 years old in good health. This chain links TRBV4-1 with TRBJ2-1, with D possibly TRBD2 on 5 matching bases. CDR3 in amino acids: CASSQAWGEYNEQFF. CDR3 in DNA: TGCGCCAGCAGCCAAGCTTGGGGAGAATACAATGAGCAGTTCTTC.